There are a few counts of the clone carrying this T cell receptor (beta chain). The antigen is not known. TCR beta CDR3 region amplification was performed from RNA transcripts. HTBI primers were employed in a first-round RT-PCR of the TCR CDR3. Each CDR3 protein gets one entry after TCRdb re-called the multiplex PCR reads with MiXCR. The sample has about 660,000 distinct CDR3 sequences, 45% seen once. These data are taken from a study of T cells in Graves' hyperthyroidism and ophthalmopathy. Regarding the study as a whole: Expanded thyroid clonotypes (above 0.001) were mostly also found in blood. Ophthalmopathy and stable hyperthyroidism were separated by a 13 V-J model.

Exclusion followed for patients with uncontrolled infection, other autoimmune disease, pregnancy or lactation. Per the germline V gene, CDR1 is MNHNS and CDR2 is SASEGT. This CDR3 region has 12 residues. Trimming stripped 5 bases from V and 7 bases from J, with 11 bases between. This chain joins TRBV6-1 and TRBJ2-5; a weak D match, TRBD1 (6 bases). The receptor's source is an adult man with Graves' disease, either hyperthyroidism or ophthalmopathy (not recorded which). Sequencing was performed on peripheral blood or thyroid tissue (not recorded which). CDR3 nucleotide sequence: TGTGCCAGCAGTTACCAGGGGTGGACCCAGTACTTC. This encodes CASSYQGWTQYF.